The subject of this entry is one T cell receptor beta chain. The antigen this receptor binds is unknown. There are no base qualities to consult, and no much larger clone falls within one base. The data belong to a study of blood T cell repertoires in COVID-19 (dated by TCRdb to about 2020). Background on the whole study: Samples covering the acute and convalescent phases of COVID-19 were provided by collaborators in the United States, Italy and Spain. Subjects who had been exposed to COVID-19, were actively infected with it, or had recovered from it provided the deeply sampled blood TCRbeta repertoires that made up the dataset. Where available, HLA class I and class II types were obtained from metadata supplied by the sample provider rather than from assay-based typing. A freely available public database, intended as a resource for researchers studying the immune response to SARS-CoV-2, is where the repertoires were released. The samples were drawn from the first 160 participants of the ongoing ImmuneRACE study and from 1,254 subjects provided by 6 global collaborators. The prospective study material was composed of cDNA or gDNA derived from T cells, B-cell-depleted T cells, or PBMCs. The sample metadata nearly always contained a de-identified subject ID, COVID-19 status, age in years and sex.

Broader findings and caveats from the paper: The amount of clinical and demographic metadata varied by source and participant and was provided uncurated.

The CDR3 covers 15 residues, taking in both the cysteine and the phenylalanine. The kept DNA is CDR3 alone, 45 bases in frame from the first base. From the germline V gene, CDR1 is MNHEY and CDR2 is SVGEGT. Germline trimming: 2 bases from V, 6 bases from J; junction bases outside gene matches: 9. Each collaborating institution followed its own protocols to collect whole blood in K2EDTA tubes. For TCRbeta analysis, collaborators shipped samples in one of three forms: frozen whole blood, isolated PBMCs, or DNA extracted from either of those sample types. TCRbeta CDR3 regions were amplified from genomic DNA by means of the immunoSEQ Assay, a bias-controlled multiplex PCR. From the authors' description of their analysis: The number of nucleated cells in each sample was estimated by amplification of reference gene primers within the assay. Sequence reads were collapsed and filtered to measure the absolute abundance of every unique TCRbeta CDR3 rearrangement. For each sample, productive Simpson clonality was calculated as the square root of Simpson's diversity index across productive rearrangements. TCRdb limited this immuneACCESS table to in-frame rearrangements with V and J called. A share of clones is missing; checked studies link under half to unresolved V genes, and the rest is unexplained. D and trimming come from the DNA, and the V and J calls and clone size come from that table. The sample table shows 87,000 or so clones, and about 85% are seen once. Together, the top ten hold approximately 2.3% of the sample.

The chain uses TRBV6-2 or TRBV6-3 and TRBJ1-1, with 7 central nucleotides matching TRBD1. This TCR was sampled from a woman in her 70s with acute or convalescent COVID-19. Material: peripheral blood. The CDR3 sequence is CASSYPGQAVAEAFF. The nucleotide sequence is TGTGCCAGCAGTTACCCAGGACAGGCGGTCGCTGAAGCTTTCTTT.